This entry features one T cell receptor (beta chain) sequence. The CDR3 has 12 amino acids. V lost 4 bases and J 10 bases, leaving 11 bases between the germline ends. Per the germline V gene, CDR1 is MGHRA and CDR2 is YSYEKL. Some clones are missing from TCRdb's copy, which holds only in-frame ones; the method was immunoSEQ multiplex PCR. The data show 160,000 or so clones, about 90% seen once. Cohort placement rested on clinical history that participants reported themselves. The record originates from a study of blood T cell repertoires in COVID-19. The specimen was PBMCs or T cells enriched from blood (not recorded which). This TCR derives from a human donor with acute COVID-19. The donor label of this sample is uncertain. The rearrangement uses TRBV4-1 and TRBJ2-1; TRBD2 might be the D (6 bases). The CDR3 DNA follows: TGCGCCAGCAGCCCGGTGGGGGGAGAGCAGTTCTTC. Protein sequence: CASSPVGGEQFF.